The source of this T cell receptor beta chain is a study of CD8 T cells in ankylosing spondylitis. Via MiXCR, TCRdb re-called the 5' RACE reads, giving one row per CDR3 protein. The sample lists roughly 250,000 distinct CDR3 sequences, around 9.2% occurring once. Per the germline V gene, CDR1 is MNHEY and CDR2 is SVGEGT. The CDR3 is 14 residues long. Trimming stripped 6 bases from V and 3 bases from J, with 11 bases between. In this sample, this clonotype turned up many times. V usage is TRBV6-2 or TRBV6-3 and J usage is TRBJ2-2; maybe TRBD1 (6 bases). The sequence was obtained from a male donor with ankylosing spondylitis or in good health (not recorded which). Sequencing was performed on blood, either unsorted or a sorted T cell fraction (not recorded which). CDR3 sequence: CASRRYRDTGELFF. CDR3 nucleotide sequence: TGTGCCAGCAGACGGTACAGGGACACCGGGGAGCTGTTTTTT.